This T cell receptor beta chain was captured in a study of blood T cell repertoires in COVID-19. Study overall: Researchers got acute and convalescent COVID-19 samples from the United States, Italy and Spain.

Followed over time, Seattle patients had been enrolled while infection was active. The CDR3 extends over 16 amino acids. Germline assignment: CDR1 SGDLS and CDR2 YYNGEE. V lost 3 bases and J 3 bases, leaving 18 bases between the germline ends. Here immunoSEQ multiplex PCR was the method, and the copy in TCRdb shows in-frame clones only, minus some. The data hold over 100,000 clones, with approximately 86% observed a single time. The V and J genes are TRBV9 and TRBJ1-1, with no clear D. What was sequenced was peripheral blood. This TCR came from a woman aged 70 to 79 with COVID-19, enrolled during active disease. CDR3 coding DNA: TGTGCCAGCAGCGACTTAACGGAGTCGGGGTACACTGAAGCTTTCTTT. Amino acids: CASSDLTESGYTEAFF.